This TCR beta chain came from a study of cytomegalovirus exposure and HLA in healthy donors. This CDR3 has 15 residues. The V gene lost 3 bases and the J gene lost 1 base, with 9 bases spanning the gap. Germline V gene lookup returns CDR1 SGHDN and CDR2 FVKESK. Study-level results: The study put 150 or so TCR beta chains on its list as cytomegalovirus-associated.

This clone has just a few counts. Its antigen is not identified. The repertoire was sequenced with immunoSEQ multiplex PCR; TCRdb's copy has only in-frame clones and lacks some. The table has 180,000 or so clones, more than 75% seen once. The material sequenced was PBMCs. The source is a woman aged 25 to 45 in good health and CMV-seronegative. The gene calls are TRBV14 and TRBJ2-2, with a tentative D call TRBD1 (5 bases). CDR3 sequence (DNA): TGTGCCAGCAGCCAGTTTCAGGGGAACACCGGGGAGCTGTTTTTT. Amino acids: CASSQFQGNTGELFF.